Below, 4 T cell receptor beta chains from the same sample are listed, as sequenced in a study of blood T cell repertoires in COVID-19. This table comes from immunoSEQ multiplex PCR, and its TCRdb copy is limited to in-frame clones, with some not included. The data show roughly 140,000 clones, around 84% seen once. Material for sequencing was PBMCs or T cells enriched from blood (not recorded which). The receptors derive from a man aged 50 to 60 who had recovered from COVID-19.

The genes are TRBV13 and TRBJ2-3; TRBD2 matches 12 bases. The germline CDR1 and CDR2 sequences are PRHDT and FYEKMQ (reference sequence). V was clipped by 1 base and J by 3 bases; unmatched bases: 5. The CDR3 length is 17 residues. CDR3 coding DNA: TGTGCCAGCAGCTTAGAGGCTAGCGGGGGGGTTACAGATACGCAGTATTTT. It codes for CASSLEASGGVTDTQYF.

The chain is built from TRBV5-1 and TRBJ1-1; D remains ambiguous. Trimming pared 1 base from V and 4 bases from J, leaving 11 bases between. Germline CDR1 is SGHRS and CDR2 is YFSETQ. This CDR3 is 14 amino acids long. This CDR3 is CASSLLGEGTEAFF. The CDR3 nucleotides read TGCGCCAGCAGCTTGCTTGGGGAGGGCACTGAAGCTTTCTTT.

This CDR3 is CASSPGLGRVVTSTDTQYF. The CDR3 region has the DNA TGTGCCAGCAGCCCCGGGTTAGGCCGCGTGGTCACTAGCACAGATACGCAGTATTTT. V is TRBV9 and J is TRBJ2-3; D is ambiguous. The germline V and J ends were trimmed by 4 bases and 0 bases, with 24 bases remaining between them. Germline loops: CDR1 SGDLS, CDR2 YYNGEE. This CDR3 has 19 residues.

This chain joins TRBV6-5 and TRBJ2-7, with 9 bases fitting TRBD1. Germline values: CDR1 MNHEY, CDR2 SVGAGI. Losses at the gene ends were 6 bases for V and 2 bases for J; bases not matched to a gene: 2. This CDR3 region has 13 residues. The CDR3 here is CASSRDRAYEQYF. In DNA form, the CDR3 reads TGTGCCAGCAGCAGGGACAGGGCCTACGAGCAGTACTTC.